This entry features one TCR beta chain sequence. This clone showed up just once. Its antigen is currently not known. Base qualities are not recorded, but no much larger clone differs from it by a single base. The cohort comprised 670 or so healthy bone marrow donors. At the time of sampling, every cohort member was nominally healthy, though immune exposures that went unrecorded were likely present. The donor tested CMV seronegative and was one of the 352 seronegative cohort members. Every donor gave a peripheral blood sample, and the peripheral blood mononuclear cells from that sample were used for TCR beta sequencing. The Qiagen DNeasy Blood Extraction Kit was used to extract genomic DNA from the blood cell samples. These data are taken from a study of cytomegalovirus exposure and HLA in healthy donors listed by TCRdb under 2017. Context from the whole study: An earlier analysis of several hundred of the donors reported about 300 Gb of sequence data and 95 million to 140 million unique TCR beta sequences obtained from roughly 170 million T cells. The study aimed to test whether signatures of past pathogen exposure could be identified by cataloging public T cell receptors. HLA typing covered class I and class II loci at four-digit resolution. An earlier analysis of approximately 500 of the donors applied high-throughput TCR beta sequencing to assess whether each TCR beta V gene segment acted as functional or pseudogenic. Roughly 5 DR-DQ haplotypes were treated as single units for association and clustering because of strong linkage in the cohort. Donor age, sex, ethnicity and CMV serostatus were compiled alongside the repertoire data. The study profiled the T cell repertoires of around 700 subjects by immunosequencing and related them to cytomegalovirus serostatus. Typing coverage varied by locus: roughly 629-640 donors for A, B, C, DRB1 and DQB1; roughly 560 for DQA1; more than 600 for DPA1; approximately 450 for DPB1. Across around 400 genotyped donors of the cohort, an average of approximately 240,000 unique TCR beta nucleotide sequences per donor were sequenced, and approximately 17% of those sequences were non-productive. In addition to the first cohort of 500 to 850 subjects, a separate validation cohort of 120 different subjects was used. High-throughput TCR immunosequencing, statistical association of individual TCRs with disease status, and machine learning were combined to predict cytomegalovirus infection status. Of the 300 to 450 genotyped donors, roughly 76% were placed in the genetic ancestry cluster associated with self-reported Caucasian donors. All discovery cohort repertoires had been generated on a single sequencing platform. In a later genetic analysis, genome-wide SNP genotypes for about three fifths of the roughly 670 donors were used, and that subset was treated as a discovery cohort. An early release that covered roughly 600 HLA-typed donors contained around 330 gigabases of sequencing data and roughly 84 million unique TCR sequences. In the later analysis, no new phenotypic data were used to find candidate immune exposures; instead, reliance was placed on TCR beta sequences and their occurrence across donors. To study patterns of TCR occurrence, a later analysis re-analyzed previously published TCR beta repertoires from 666 donors and added high-resolution HLA genotyping. What the work shows at the level of the full study, not this receptor alone: The cohort was sequenced for TCR beta chains only, and without alpha or paired-chain data the features that could be detected were limited. A later analysis reported that several top co-occurrence clusters appeared linked to parvovirus B19, influenza, CMV and Epstein-Barr virus. When HLA alleles, especially DR and DQ, strongly co-occurred, TCR associations were difficult to assign to individual alleles. A group of highly shared sequence variants was considered likely to be a technical artifact of the sequencing pipeline. In a later analysis, the rate of TCR association differed among HLA loci, with DRB1 alleles having the most associated TCRs and HLA-C alleles having the fewest. Because the 87-base-pair reads could not distinguish some IMGT-functional V segments, including TRBV6-2 and TRBV6-3, those segments were excluded. A later genetic analysis reported fewer N-insertions in productive TCRs among donors in an Asian-associated ancestry cluster than the roughly 670-donor mean. The presence/absence analyses assumed that sequencing depth was roughly uniform across donors, and that assumption may not be true. At a false discovery rate of 0.05, a later analysis linked under 20,000 TCR beta sequences to specific HLA alleles. Because counts were too low, 15 or so rarely observed V segments, including chromosome 9 orphons, were excluded from the earlier analysis of under 650 of the donors. Most TCR sequences were seen in very few donors, while some public TCRs were found in many individuals. In a later analysis, most CMV-associated TCR beta chains were found to appear HLA-restricted, with HLA associations seemingly driven largely by CMV exposure. For the cohort, immune exposure information was limited to CMV serostatus. An earlier analysis of 587 of the donors showed that most TCR beta V segments appeared in productive rearrangements either about 90% or about 30% of the time, which broadly matched IMGT annotations. Compared with equally common non-associated chains, HLA-associated TCR beta chains in a later analysis were more clonally expanded and had lower generation probabilities. Because some donors lacked HLA typing at each locus, the association tests relied only on the typed subset. Linkage disequilibrium might explain the correlated functional status among segregating V segments, but an unknown experimental factor could not be ruled out. The study gave a list of under 200 TCR beta chains associated with cytomegalovirus. A further reported finding was that TCR beta sequences accurately predicted the HLA-A and HLA-B alleles for most subjects in the first cohort. V-gene and J-gene trimming of TCR beta chains was associated with a missense DCLRE1C variant in a later genetic analysis, and the association was replicated in an independent cohort. In vitro tests confirmed that a few of the cytomegalovirus-associated TCR beta chains recognize cytomegalovirus antigens. The authors suggested that the approach could potentially be generalized to other disease states and immunological phenotypes. In both the original and validation cohorts, the classifier was reported to diagnose cytomegalovirus status with high specificity and sensitivity.

Its CDR3 holds 13 amino acids, cysteine through phenylalanine. Left in the record is the CDR3 DNA by itself, 39 bases read in frame from the first base. Per the germline V gene, SNHLY is the CDR1 and FYNNEI is the CDR2. From V the trimming removes 4 bases and from J it removes 10 bases, while the gene matches leave 5 bases of the junction unaccounted for. Library creation used the immunoSEQ multiplex PCR assay. A mixture of 60 forward primers for TCR Vbeta segments and 13 reverse primers for TCR Jbeta segments was used in the multiplex PCR. The CDR3 region of rearranged TCR beta genes was amplified from genomic DNA with a multiplex PCR assay. The Illumina HiSeq System was used to sequence the amplified TCR beta libraries as 87-base-pair reads. The authors' analysis ran thus. In a later analysis, tens of millions of unique TCR beta chains were counted across the 650 to 700 repertoires, and around 10 million of these chains were shared by at least two donors. A nearest-neighbor algorithm error-corrected the raw reads and collapsed the reads into unique sequences, merging closely related sequences to remove PCR and sequencing errors. Alignment of CDR3 sequences to IMGT reference sequences was used to assign V, D and J gene segments. For a sequence to be retained, a match of at least six nucleotides to both a V gene segment and a J gene segment was required. A rearrangement was called productive if the CDR3 had no stop codons and remained in frame with V and J, and every other rearrangement was called non-productive. Following IMGT convention, CDR3 was defined as the stretch from the second conserved V-encoded cysteine to the conserved J-encoded phenylalanine. Sequences without an unambiguous match to a single V gene segment were excluded from the earlier analysis of approximately 600 of the donors. An earlier analysis of under 750 of the donors called V segments functional above 56.7% productive rearrangements and segregating when the between-donor standard deviation exceeded 5%. To diagnose cytomegalovirus status from the catalog of TCR beta chain sequences, a statistical classification framework was built. V and J gene assignment, in a later analysis, came from comparing TCR nucleotide sequences with IMGT/GENE-DB human TR gene sequences. A later analysis assigned CDR3 sequences and most-parsimonious VDJ recombination scenarios with the TCRdist pipeline. In a later analysis, every TCR beta chain was defined by the combination of its CDR3 amino acid sequence and its V-gene family, and reads without a unique V-gene family were dropped. As a way to deal with suspected cross-contamination and a sequencing artifact, a later analysis dropped over 550 nucleotide sequences that were highly shared and had low generation probability. A later analysis calculated a clonal expansion index for each public chain from normalized within-repertoire ranks of inferred template counts. In a later analysis, generation probabilities were computed with a VDJ recombination model fitted to out-of-frame rearrangements, and the resulting probabilities were checked against IGoR. In a later analysis, hypergeometric tests were used to score TCR-TCR, TCR-HLA and TCR-CMV co-occurrence, with a repertoire-size bias correction applied to TCR pairs. To estimate false discovery rates, a later analysis permuted the HLA or CMV assignments 20 times. A later analysis grouped co-occurring TCRs with DBSCAN, adding TCRdist sequence similarity when clustering within HLA-allele-positive subsets. Repertoires with fewer than 30,000 or more than 120,000 public chains, plus five repertoires with anomalous nucleotide sharing, were excluded from co-occurrence clustering. The table comes from immuneACCESS by way of TCRdb, which keeps in-frame sequences with V and J called. Part of the clones is missing from these tables; in studies checked, under half for an unresolved V gene and the rest for unknown reasons. Clone size and V and J calls were adopted from that table, with D and trimming inferred from the DNA. The sample table records some 150,000 clones; approximately 74% of these occur just once. Roughly 3% of the sample belongs to the ten largest clones.

The sequence is built from TRBV2 and TRBJ1-1, with 11 bases in between that match TRBD1. The receptor was derived from a woman in her 30s in good health and CMV-seronegative. The specimen sequenced was PBMCs. The nucleotide sequence reads as follows: TGTGCCAGCAGTGGGGGACAGGGGGTTGGAGCTTTCTTT. Translated, it reads CASSGGQGVGAFF.